Sequencing of this T cell receptor beta chain was carried out in a study of blood T cell repertoires in COVID-19. The wider study: Researchers got acute and convalescent COVID-19 samples from the United States, Italy and Spain. PBMCs, B-cell-depleted T cells, or T cells were the source of the cDNA or gDNA that made up the material.

Some clones are missing from TCRdb's copy, which holds only in-frame ones; the method was immunoSEQ multiplex PCR. This sample has 50,000 to 70,000 clones, with around 79% found just once. Sequencing was performed on peripheral blood. The source is a human donor in a cohort sampled during active COVID-19.

The DNA for the CDR3 is TGTGCCAGCAGTGGGCCGCTTGCCCGTTCCTACGAGCAGTACTTC. Its protein is CASSGPLARSYEQYF. The J gene is TRBJ2-7, the V gene TRBV28; D remains unclear. This CDR3 spans 15 amino acids. Germline CDR1 is MDHEN and CDR2 is SYDVKM. Between the trimmed V and J ends, which lost 5 bases and 1 base, there was a span of 15 bases.